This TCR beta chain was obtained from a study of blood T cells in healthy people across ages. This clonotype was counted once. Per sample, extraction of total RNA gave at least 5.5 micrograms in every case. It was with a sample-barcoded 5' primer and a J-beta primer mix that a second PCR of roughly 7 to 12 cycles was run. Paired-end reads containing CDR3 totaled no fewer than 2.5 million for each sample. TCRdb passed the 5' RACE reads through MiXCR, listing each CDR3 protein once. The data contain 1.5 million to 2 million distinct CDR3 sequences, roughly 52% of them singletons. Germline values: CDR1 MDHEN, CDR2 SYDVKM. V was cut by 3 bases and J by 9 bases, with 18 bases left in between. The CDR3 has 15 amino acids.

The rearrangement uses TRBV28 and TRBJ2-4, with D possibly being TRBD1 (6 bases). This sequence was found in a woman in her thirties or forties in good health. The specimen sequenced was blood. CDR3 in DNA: TGTGCCAGCAGTTTTACCAGGGGCGCTAGGCCCATTCAGTACTTC. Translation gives CASSFTRGARPIQYF.